The entry that follows covers one TCR beta chain sequence. The antigen it recognizes is unknown. No quality values exist for individual bases; no much larger clone is one base distant. The time point label on this specimen signifies: baseline before first vaccination. Taken with the paper, the label for treatment or condition translates to: meningococcal conjugate vaccine given as trial control. The vaccinee samples were drawn from two UK trials, COV001 and COV002, one of which was a single-blind randomized controlled phase 2/3 trial testing AZD1222 (ChAdOx1 nCoV-19) in healthy adults. For TCRbeta chain sequencing, PBMC samples from trial participants were taken at day 0 and at day 28 after the second dose. The data belong to a study of T cell responses to AZD1222 COVID-19 vaccine (dated by TCRdb to the early 2020s). Regarding the study in general: A total of approximately 230 trial participants underwent TCR sequencing, of whom 207 received two doses of AZD1222 and 26 received two doses of the MenACWY control vaccine. Trial participants were enrolled by age into 18-55, 56-69 and 70-plus year subgroups, with roughly 160, 29 and 62 TCR-sequenced participants respectively. Overall study outcomes, separate from this receptor: Because no day 14 peak-response samples were available, the repertoires could be characterized only after the peak T cell response. Participants were mostly white British, with more females than males. The authors suggested clonal diversity may have been underestimated. The 56-69-year group was small, and its depth increase did not reach significance, likely because of low power. Epitopes outside the regions mutated in the B.1.351 and B.1.1.7 variants were reportedly recognized by nearly half of the unique spike-specific TCRs. CD4 TCRs associated with the vaccine covered the entire spike protein, and the dominant responses were in regions 160-218 and 743-854. Spike-specific TCR breadth and depth rose significantly after two AZD1222 doses compared with day 0 and with MenACWY recipients. Conclusions about previously exposed vaccinees were limited because only a handful of AZD1222 recipients were SARS-CoV-2 seropositive at baseline.

The CDR3 regions of human TCRbeta chains were analyzed by immunosequencing. The paper's processing steps were these. TCRs in the repertoires were compared against a reference library of SARS-CoV-2-specific TCRs that had been generated with the MIRA antigen-specificity platform. Breadth was defined as the fraction of unique TCRs that were SARS-CoV-2-associated, and depth was defined as the fraction of total T cells that were SARS-CoV-2-associated. Using the MIRA data, every spike-specific TCR was mapped to the spike region that the TCR reacted to and assigned to either a CD4 or a CD8 class. Log10-transformed breadth and depth values were compared by one-way ANOVA with Sidak's multiple comparisons tests. What TCRdb holds here is the immuneACCESS table cut down to in-frame rearrangements. Part of the clones is not present; checked against another copy, under half of the missing clones reflect an unresolved V gene, and the others are unexplained. The D gene and trimming were derived from the DNA, and the V and J assignments and clone size from that table. The sample contains more than 95,000 clones, 80% to 90% of them found a single time. The ten largest clonotypes hold roughly 3.8% of the sample.

There are 16 amino acids in the CDR3, from cysteine to phenylalanine inclusive. Just CDR3 DNA is preserved here, 48 bases in frame from base 1. The germline V and J ends show losses of 0 bases and 2 bases respectively, and no gene match explains 5 bases of the junction. CDR1 and CDR2 (SNHLY, FYNNEI) derive from the germline V gene. The material sequenced was peripheral blood, taken on day 0 of MenACWY control vaccination. This chain is built from TRBV2 and TRBJ2-5, with 8 bases aligning to TRBD2. The sequence derives from an adult in good health. The nucleotides are TGTGCCAGCAGTGAAGCCGGGACTAGGCATCAAGAGACCCAGTACTTC. The translation is CASSEAGTRHQETQYF.